This TCR beta chain stems from a study of T-cell reconstitution after alpha-beta-depleted transplantation in children. Study-level points and caveats: Surviving recipient T cells and thymic progenitors produced the high day-60 TCRbeta diversity seen in some patients. From newly produced T cells came most of the T-cell counts and diversity one year after transplant. Approximately two months post-transplant, alpha-beta T cells reportedly originated from several hundred expanded graft clones.

Using unique molecular identifiers, the investigators prepared the TCRbeta library. TCRdb independently ran MiXCR on the PCR reads; one entry per CDR3 protein. The sample lists hundreds of thousands of distinct CDR3 sequences, under 8.5% occurring once. This clonotype was picked up a small number of times. Its specificity is unknown. Germline V gene lookup returns CDR1 SGHRS and CDR2 YFSETQ. Trimming removed 0 bases from V and 2 bases from J; junction bases left unmatched: 14. The CDR3 is 19 residues long. The sequenced sample was PBMCs, mostly from graft donor cells, obtained 360 days after TCRalphabeta/CD19-depleted stem cell transplant. The chain couples TRBV5-1 to TRBJ2-7, with 10 positions matching TRBD1. The TCR sequence derives from a male patient aged 2-10 years who had a stem cell transplant for acute myeloid leukemia, so the T cells may come from the graft donor. The CDR3: CASSLAQPGQGILAYEQYV. CDR3 in DNA: TGCGCCAGCAGCTTGGCGCAACCGGGACAGGGGATCCTAGCCTACGAGCAGTACGTC.